The clone carrying this TCR beta chain was counted at least ten times. This sample was included in a study of Graves' ophthalmopathy and Graves' hyperthyroidism. Transcripts of RNA were the source for amplifying TCR beta CDR3 regions. First-round RT-PCR relied on HTBI primers, and a second-round multiplex PCR came next. TCRdb fed the multiplex PCR reads into MiXCR, producing one record per CDR3 protein. The data hold roughly 610,000 distinct CDR3 sequences, with 22% observed a single time. CDR1 and CDR2 from the germline V gene are SNHLY and FYNNEI. This CDR3 has 15 residues. V dropped 0 bases and J dropped 5; count of bases not matched to a gene: 6.

J is TRBJ1-1 and V is TRBV2; 7 bases line up with TRBD1. The sequence came from a woman aged 18-29 years with stable Graves' hyperthyroidism. Some clones in this sample may be carry-over from other donors' samples. Sequencing was performed on peripheral blood. The CDR3 spells CASSEARTGLTEAFF. In DNA, the CDR3 is TGTGCCAGCAGTGAAGCCCGGACAGGTTTGACTGAAGCTTTCTTT.